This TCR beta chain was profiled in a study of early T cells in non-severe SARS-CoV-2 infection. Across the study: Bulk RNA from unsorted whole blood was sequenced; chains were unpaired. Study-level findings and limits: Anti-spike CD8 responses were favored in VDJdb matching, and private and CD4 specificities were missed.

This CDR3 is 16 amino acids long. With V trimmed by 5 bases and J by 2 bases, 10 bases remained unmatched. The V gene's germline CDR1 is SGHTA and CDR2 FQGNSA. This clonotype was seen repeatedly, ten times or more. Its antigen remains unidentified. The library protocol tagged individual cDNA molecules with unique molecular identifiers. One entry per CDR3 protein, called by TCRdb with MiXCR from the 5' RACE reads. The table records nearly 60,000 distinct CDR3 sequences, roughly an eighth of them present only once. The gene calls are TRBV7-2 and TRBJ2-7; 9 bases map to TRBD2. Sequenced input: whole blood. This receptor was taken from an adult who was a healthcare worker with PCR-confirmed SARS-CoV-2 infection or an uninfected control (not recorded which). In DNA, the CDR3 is TGTGCCAGCAGCCCGTCTTCGGGACTAGCCCCCTACGAGCAGTACTTC. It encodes CASSPSSGLAPYEQYF.